This is a list of T cell receptor beta chains from one sample in a study of blood T cell repertoires in COVID-19. Assay: immunoSEQ multiplex PCR; the TCRdb copy retains only in-frame clones and omits some. This sample carries roughly 290,000 clones, approximately 85% of them seen once, and the ten largest clones take under 2.5%. The material sequenced was PBMCs or T cells enriched from blood (not recorded which). The receptors derive from a young man who had recovered from COVID-19. CDR3s include the opening cysteine and the closing phenylalanine or tryptophan. A D gene is named only where the DNA matches it firmly. Expanded clones are given a class, and other clones once, few, many or no size at all.

d_call,v_call,j_call,clone_size,cdr3_nt,cdr3_aa
-,TRBV15,TRBJ2-7,-,TGTGCCACCAGCAGCAGAAAACAGGTAACCTACGAGCAGTACTTC,CATSSRKQVTYEQYF
-,TRBV3-1/TRBV3-2,TRBJ1-5,-,TGTGCCAGCAGCCAAGGAACGGGTAGCAATCAGCCCCAGCATTTT,CASSQGTGSNQPQHF
-,TRBV7-9,TRBJ1-2,-,TGTGCCAGCAGCTTCGAGAGCACGGTTGGCTACACCTTC,CASSFESTVGYTF
-,TRBV9,TRBJ1-4,once,TGTGCCAGCAGCGTAGGTGGGAGAACTAATGAAAAACTGTTTTTT,CASSVGGRTNEKLFF
-,TRBV5-1,TRBJ2-3,-,TGCGCCAGCAGCTTTGGACGTGGGGGGGCACTCCCAGATACGCAGTATTTT,CASSFGRGGALPDTQYF
TRBD2,TRBV7-3,TRBJ2-1,-,TGTGCCAGCAGCCCAGGTCGCGGGAGAGGCGATGAGCAGTTCTTC,CASSPGRGRGDEQFF
-,TRBV19,TRBJ1-1,-,TGTGCCAGTAGTATTAAGGGGCCGGGTGAAGCTTTCTTT,CASSIKGPGEAFF
-,TRBV12-3/TRBV12-4,TRBJ2-7,-,TGTGCCAGCAGTTTATCGCCGGTCCTTTACCAGTACTTC,CASSLSPVLYQYF
TRBD1,TRBV5-1,TRBJ1-5,few,TGCGCCAGCAGCCAGGGGGTAGGTGGCAATCAGCCCCAGCATTTT,CASSQGVGGNQPQHF
TRBD1,TRBV18,TRBJ1-2,-,TGTGCCAGCTCACTACGACAGGGAGGCTATGGCTACACCTTC,CASSLRQGGYGYTF
-,TRBV2,TRBJ1-1,-,TGTGCCAGCAGTGAATGGGCCCCCGCGTCAGCTTTCTTT,CASSEWAPASAFF
TRBD1,TRBV9,TRBJ1-2,-,TGTGCCAGCAGCCCGGGACAGACTTATGGCTACACCTTC,CASSPGQTYGYTF
-,TRBV4-1,TRBJ2-3,-,TGCGCCAGCAGCCCCTCACGACTGCCAGATACGCAGTATTTT,CASSPSRLPDTQYF
TRBD1,TRBV5-1,TRBJ1-1,-,TGCGCCAGCAGCGATGGGACAGTTGGGAACACTGAAGCTTTCTTT,CASSDGTVGNTEAFF
TRBD2,TRBV2,TRBJ2-1,-,TGTGCCAGCAGCCCGACTAGCGGGGGGGCCAATGAGCAGTTCTTC,CASSPTSGGANEQFF
-,TRBV9,TRBJ1-6,-,TGTGCCAGCACCCCCGGGGACTATAATTCACCCCTCCACTTT,CASTPGDYNSPLHF
-,TRBV10-3,TRBJ2-7,-,TGTGCCATCAGCTCGTCAGGGGCCGAGCAGTACTTC,CAISSSGAEQYF
TRBD1,TRBV5-4,TRBJ1-2,-,TGTGCCAGCCGAGTAACAGGGGACTATGGCTACACCTTC,CASRVTGDYGYTF
TRBD1,TRBV19,TRBJ2-5,-,TGTGCCAGTACCAACAGACAGGGGGCAGAGACCCAGTACTTC,CASTNRQGAETQYF
TRBD1,TRBV30,TRBJ1-2,-,TGTGCCTGGAGAGGGCAGGGGGCCGTTGGCTACACCTTC,CAWRGQGAVGYTF
-,TRBV6-5,TRBJ1-2,-,TGTGCCAGCAGAACCCCTGGGCAATTCCATGGCTACACCTTC,CASRTPGQFHGYTF
-,TRBV19,TRBJ1-2,-,TGTGCCAGTAGTATAGAGGGGGCTTTCGGCTATGGCTACACCTTC,CASSIEGAFGYGYTF
-,TRBV28,TRBJ2-1,-,TGTGCCAGCAGAACCGTAAAGGGGGGGACCTCCTACAATGAGCAGTTCTTC,CASRTVKGGTSYNEQFF
TRBD1,TRBV24-1,TRBJ2-2,-,TGTGCCACCTACAGGGGACCGAACACCGGGGAGCTGTTTTTT,CATYRGPNTGELFF
TRBD1,TRBV9,TRBJ1-6,-,TGTGCCAGCAGCGCCGGGACAGTGAATTCACCCCTCCACTTT,CASSAGTVNSPLHF
TRBD1,TRBV23-1,TRBJ2-6,-,TGCGCCAGCAGTCATCATACAGGGGTTGAATTCTCTGGGGCCAACGTCCTGACTTTC,CASSHHTGVEFSGANVLTF
-,TRBV3-1/TRBV3-2,TRBJ1-4,-,TGTGCCAGCAGCCAAGATAGCGCAACTAATGAAAAACTGTTTTTT,CASSQDSATNEKLFF
-,TRBV5-6,TRBJ1-2,-,TGTGCCAGCAGCCCCATCGGGGATGGCTACACCTTC,CASSPIGDGYTF
TRBD1,TRBV7-9,TRBJ2-7,-,TGTGCCAGCAGCACATCTACAGGGGACGAGCAGTACTTC,CASSTSTGDEQYF
-,TRBV6-6,TRBJ2-7,-,TGTGCCAGCAGTACCCCGCCTGGGAGACTTTCCTACGAGCAGTACTTC,CASSTPPGRLSYEQYF
TRBD1,TRBV11-2,TRBJ2-5,-,TGTGCCAGCAGCCAAACAGGGGTCCAAGAGACCCAGTACTTC,CASSQTGVQETQYF
-,TRBV27,TRBJ1-1,-,TGTGCCACCCGACGGGATTTTGAAGCTTTCTTT,CATRRDFEAFF
TRBD1,TRBV29-1,TRBJ2-1,-,TGCAGCGTCTACGGACAGGGGAGAGGGCTTTCCTACAATGAGCAGTTCTTC,CSVYGQGRGLSYNEQFF
TRBD1,TRBV7-2,TRBJ1-1,-,TGTGCCAGCAGTCCCAACAGGGGACACACTGAAGCTTTCTTT,CASSPNRGHTEAFF
-,TRBV7-2,TRBJ2-1,-,TGTGCCAGCAGCTTAGCTACTCAAAGCGGGCAGTTCTTC,CASSLATQSGQFF
-,TRBV28,TRBJ1-2,-,TGTGCCAGCAGTTTGGGAGCGGGAAGATACATCTATGGCTACACCTTC,CASSLGAGRYIYGYTF
-,TRBV15,TRBJ2-3,-,TGTGCCACCAGCAGAGATGGGCAGGTGGATACGCAGTATTTT,CATSRDGQVDTQYF
-,TRBV7-3,TRBJ2-2,-,TGTGCCAGCAGCCCAGGGGGACTAGTAGGCGGGGAGCTGTTTTTT,CASSPGGLVGGELFF
TRBD1,TRBV11-3,TRBJ2-3,once,TGTGCCAGCAGCTCATCGGGACAGGGCACAGATACGCAGTATTTT,CASSSSGQGTDTQYF
-,TRBV20-1,TRBJ1-2,-,TGCAGTGCTGATGGGAGACAAGGGTACACCTTC,CSADGRQGYTF
-,TRBV4-1,TRBJ2-3,once,TGCGCCAGCAGCCAAGATTGGGGGCAAGGAAGAGGGTCAGATACGCAGTATTTT,CASSQDWGQGRGSDTQYF
-,TRBV6-5,TRBJ2-7,-,TGTGCCAGCACTATAACCTCCGACAGCTCCTACGAGCAGTACTTC,CASTITSDSSYEQYF
TRBD1,TRBV18,TRBJ1-5,-,TGTGCCAGCTCAGAAGGGGGCGCAGGCCAGCCCCAGCATTTT,CASSEGGAGQPQHF
-,TRBV3-1/TRBV3-2,TRBJ1-6,-,TGTGCCAGCAGCCAAGATCTTTATTCTCCAGGGGCCGCTTCACCCCTCCACTTT,CASSQDLYSPGAASPLHF
TRBD1,TRBV5-1,TRBJ2-3,-,TGCGCCAGCAGCCTCCTAGGGACAGGGGCCGGGGAAGATACGCAGTATTTT,CASSLLGTGAGEDTQYF
-,TRBV11-2,TRBJ1-2,few,TGTGCCAGCAGCTTAGTTCTCTATGGCTACACCTTC,CASSLVLYGYTF
TRBD1,TRBV30,TRBJ2-3,-,TGTGCCTGGACCATGGGACAGGGGGTCTCAGATACGCAGTATTTT,CAWTMGQGVSDTQYF
-,TRBV2,TRBJ1-1,-,TGTGCCAGCAGAGCAGGACAGTTTACCCATTTTAAGAACACTGAAGCTTTCTTT,CASRAGQFTHFKNTEAFF
-,TRBV5-1,TRBJ1-1,-,TGCGCCAGCAGTTTACAGACCTTGAACACTGAAGCTTTCTTT,CASSLQTLNTEAFF
-,TRBV5-1,TRBJ1-5,-,TGCGCCAGCAGCCCGAGTCGGGGTGATCAGCCCCAGCATTTT,CASSPSRGDQPQHF
TRBD1,TRBV6-5,TRBJ2-7,-,TGTGCCAGCAGGCCGGGACAGCGTGCCTACGAGCAGTACTTC,CASRPGQRAYEQYF
-,TRBV4-1,TRBJ1-3,few,TGCGCCAGCAGCCAGAGCGCGCAGGGACTCGGAAACACCATATATTTT,CASSQSAQGLGNTIYF
-,TRBV30,TRBJ2-2,-,TGTGCCTGGAGTGGGCTCAACACCGGGGAGCTGTTTTTT,CAWSGLNTGELFF
TRBD1,TRBV6-2/TRBV6-3,TRBJ2-1,-,TGTGCCAGCAGTTACCGTACAGGGGGCGAAAGGAATGAGCAGTTCTTC,CASSYRTGGERNEQFF
TRBD2,TRBV7-2,TRBJ2-1,-,TGTGCCAGCAGCCCAAAGACTAGCGGGGGGGCGTACAATGAGCAGTTCTTC,CASSPKTSGGAYNEQFF
TRBD1,TRBV24-1,TRBJ2-3,-,TGTGCCACCTCCGGGACAGGGGAACAAGATACGCAGTATTTT,CATSGTGEQDTQYF
-,TRBV7-6,TRBJ2-1,once,TGTGCCAGCAGCTTAGGTTCCGGGGAGTTCTTC,CASSLGSGEFF
-,TRBV5-1,TRBJ1-5,-,TGCGCCAGCAGTTTTGATACAGGGAGTAATCAGCCCCAGCATTTT,CASSFDTGSNQPQHF
TRBD1,TRBV28,TRBJ1-2,-,TGTGCCAGCAGTTTATTGACAGGGGGAGTAGACGGCTATGGCTACACCTTC,CASSLLTGGVDGYGYTF